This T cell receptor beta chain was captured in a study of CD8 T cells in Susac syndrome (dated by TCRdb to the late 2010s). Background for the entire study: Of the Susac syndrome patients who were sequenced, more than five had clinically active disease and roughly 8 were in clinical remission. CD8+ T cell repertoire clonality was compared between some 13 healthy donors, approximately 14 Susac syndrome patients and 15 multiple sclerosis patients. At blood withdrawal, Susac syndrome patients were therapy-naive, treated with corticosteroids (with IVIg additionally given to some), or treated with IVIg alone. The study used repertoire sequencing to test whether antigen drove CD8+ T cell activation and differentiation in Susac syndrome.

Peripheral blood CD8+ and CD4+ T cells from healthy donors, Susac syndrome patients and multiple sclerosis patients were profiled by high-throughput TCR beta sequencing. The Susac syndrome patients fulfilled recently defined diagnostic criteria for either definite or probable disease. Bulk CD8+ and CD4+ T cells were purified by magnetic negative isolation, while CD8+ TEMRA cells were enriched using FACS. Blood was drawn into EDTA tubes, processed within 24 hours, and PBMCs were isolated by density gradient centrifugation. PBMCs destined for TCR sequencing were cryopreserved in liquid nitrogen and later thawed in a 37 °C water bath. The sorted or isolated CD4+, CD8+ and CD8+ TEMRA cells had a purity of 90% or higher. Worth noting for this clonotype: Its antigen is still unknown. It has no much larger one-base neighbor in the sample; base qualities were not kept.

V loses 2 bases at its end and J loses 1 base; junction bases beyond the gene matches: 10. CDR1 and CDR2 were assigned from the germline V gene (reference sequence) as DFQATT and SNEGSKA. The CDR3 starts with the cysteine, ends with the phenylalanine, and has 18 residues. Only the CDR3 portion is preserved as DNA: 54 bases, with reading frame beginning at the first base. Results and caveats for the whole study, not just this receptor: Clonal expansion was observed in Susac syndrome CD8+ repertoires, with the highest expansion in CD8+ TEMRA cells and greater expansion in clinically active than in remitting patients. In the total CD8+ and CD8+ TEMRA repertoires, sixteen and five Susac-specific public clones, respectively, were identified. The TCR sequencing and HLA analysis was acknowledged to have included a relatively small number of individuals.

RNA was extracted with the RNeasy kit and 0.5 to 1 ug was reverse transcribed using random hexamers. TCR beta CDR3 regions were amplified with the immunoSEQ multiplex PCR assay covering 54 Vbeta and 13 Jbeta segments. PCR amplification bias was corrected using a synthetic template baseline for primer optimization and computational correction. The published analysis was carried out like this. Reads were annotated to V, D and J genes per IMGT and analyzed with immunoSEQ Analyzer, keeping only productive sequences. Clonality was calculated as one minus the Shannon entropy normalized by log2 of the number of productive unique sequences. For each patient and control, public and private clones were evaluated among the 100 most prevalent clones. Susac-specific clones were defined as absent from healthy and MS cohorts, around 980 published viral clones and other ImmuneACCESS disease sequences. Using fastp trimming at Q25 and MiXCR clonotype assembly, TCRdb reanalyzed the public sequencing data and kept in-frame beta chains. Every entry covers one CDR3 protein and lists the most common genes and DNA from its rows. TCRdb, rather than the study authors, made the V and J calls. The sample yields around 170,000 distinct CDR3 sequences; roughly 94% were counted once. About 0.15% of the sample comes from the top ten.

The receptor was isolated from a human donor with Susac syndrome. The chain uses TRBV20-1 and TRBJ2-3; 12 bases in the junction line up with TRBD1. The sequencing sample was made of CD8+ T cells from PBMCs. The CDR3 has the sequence CSARKGQGALPRTDTQYF. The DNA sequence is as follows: TGCAGTGCTAGAAAGGGACAGGGGGCGCTTCCCCGCACAGATACGCAGTATTTT.